This is a list of T cell receptor beta chains from one sample in a study of cytomegalovirus exposure and HLA in healthy donors. Generated by immunoSEQ multiplex PCR, the TCRdb table keeps only in-frame clones and is missing some. The repertoire holds just over 150,000 clones, around 83% seen once, with about 2.4% in the top ten. Specimen: PBMCs. Receptors were obtained from a woman aged 18-29 years in good health and CMV-seronegative. Each CDR3 is given with its conserved first and last residue. The D gene is left open where the match is weak. The listing skips clone size in some rows; elsewhere it reads once, few, many or a size class.

V gene: TRBV12-2; J gene: TRBJ2-1; clone size: once; D gene: .; CDR3 protein: CASRWTGVSRGMSLYNEQFF; CDR3 DNA: TGTGCAAGTCGTTGGACGGGAGTAAGCAGAGGGATGTCATTATACAATGAGCAGTTCTTC
V gene: TRBV2; J gene: TRBJ1-2; clone size: .; D gene: TRBD1; CDR3 protein: CASSEGTGAGYTF; CDR3 DNA: TGTGCCAGCAGTGAAGGGACAGGGGCTGGCTACACCTTC
V gene: TRBV7-9; J gene: TRBJ2-3; clone size: .; D gene: TRBD2; CDR3 protein: CASSMTSGIMDTQYF; CDR3 DNA: TGTGCCAGCAGCATGACTAGCGGGATTATGGATACGCAGTATTTT
V gene: TRBV2; J gene: TRBJ2-2; clone size: .; D gene: TRBD2; CDR3 protein: CASRRLAGGPPTGELFF; CDR3 DNA: TGTGCCAGCAGACGGCTAGCGGGAGGGCCGCCCACCGGGGAGCTGTTTTTT
V gene: TRBV4-3; J gene: TRBJ2-5; clone size: .; D gene: TRBD2; CDR3 protein: CASSLFGTMLQETQYF; CDR3 DNA: TGCGCCAGCAGCCTTTTCGGGACTATGCTCCAAGAGACCCAGTACTTC
V gene: TRBV5-6; J gene: TRBJ2-7; clone size: .; D gene: .; CDR3 protein: CASRDAPGSYEQYF; CDR3 DNA: TGTGCCAGCAGGGATGCGCCGGGGTCCTACGAGCAGTACTTC
V gene: TRBV7-9; J gene: TRBJ2-7; clone size: few; D gene: .; CDR3 protein: CASSSGQTYEQYF; CDR3 DNA: TGTGCCAGCAGTTCAGGACAGACCTACGAGCAGTACTTC
V gene: TRBV9; J gene: TRBJ1-2; clone size: few; D gene: .; CDR3 protein: CASSVVSGRGYTF; CDR3 DNA: TGTGCCAGCAGCGTAGTATCGGGAAGGGGCTACACCTTC
V gene: TRBV4-3; J gene: TRBJ1-2; clone size: once; D gene: .; CDR3 protein: CASSQDLQVSGYTF; CDR3 DNA: TGCGCCAGCAGCCAAGATTTACAAGTTAGCGGCTACACCTTC
V gene: TRBV5-1; J gene: TRBJ2-7; clone size: .; D gene: TRBD2; CDR3 protein: CASSTTSGRYEQYF; CDR3 DNA: TGCGCCAGCAGTACAACTAGCGGGAGATACGAGCAGTACTTC
V gene: TRBV19; J gene: TRBJ2-7; clone size: .; D gene: .; CDR3 protein: CASSDQQDSYEQYF; CDR3 DNA: TGTGCCAGTAGTGACCAGCAGGACTCCTACGAGCAGTACTTC
V gene: TRBV9; J gene: TRBJ2-7; clone size: .; D gene: TRBD1; CDR3 protein: CASSPRTGVEGEQYF; CDR3 DNA: TGTGCCAGCAGCCCGAGGACAGGGGTCGAGGGCGAGCAGTACTTC
V gene: TRBV10-3; J gene: TRBJ2-7; clone size: few; D gene: .; CDR3 protein: CAIMGGAPYEQYF; CDR3 DNA: TGTGCCATCATGGGTGGAGCCCCCTACGAGCAGTACTTC
V gene: TRBV28; J gene: TRBJ2-1; clone size: .; D gene: TRBD2; CDR3 protein: CASRRGGSSYNEQFF; CDR3 DNA: TGTGCCAGCAGGCGGGGGGGCAGCTCCTACAATGAGCAGTTCTTC
V gene: TRBV9; J gene: TRBJ2-2; clone size: once; D gene: TRBD2; CDR3 protein: CASSYTSGVNTGELFF; CDR3 DNA: TGTGCCAGCAGCTACACTAGCGGGGTTAACACCGGGGAGCTGTTTTTT
V gene: TRBV21-1; J gene: TRBJ2-1; clone size: .; D gene: .; CDR3 protein: CASSLHGGLAGSSSYNEQFF; CDR3 DNA: TGTGCCAGCAGCCTTCATGGGGGACTAGCGGGGTCCAGCTCCTACAATGAGCAGTTCTTC
V gene: TRBV6-6; J gene: TRBJ1-4; clone size: .; D gene: .; CDR3 protein: CASSRPRRQNHGKLFF; CDR3 DNA: TGTGCCAGCAGTCGTCCCCGGAGACAGAACCATGGAAAACTGTTTTTT
V gene: TRBV4-2; J gene: TRBJ2-7; clone size: .; D gene: TRBD2; CDR3 protein: CASSQDSLAGENVDEQYF; CDR3 DNA: TGTGCCAGCAGCCAAGATAGCCTAGCGGGAGAAAACGTGGACGAGCAGTACTTC
V gene: TRBV28; J gene: TRBJ2-1; clone size: .; D gene: TRBD2; CDR3 protein: CASSLWTLAGGPGEQFF; CDR3 DNA: TGTGCCAGCAGTTTATGGACCTTAGCGGGGGGGCCGGGGGAGCAGTTCTTC
V gene: TRBV6-6; J gene: TRBJ2-5; clone size: .; D gene: .; CDR3 protein: CASSGPVGTQYF; CDR3 DNA: TGTGCCAGCAGTGGGCCTGTAGGGACCCAGTACTTC
V gene: TRBV4-1; J gene: TRBJ2-1; clone size: .; D gene: TRBD1; CDR3 protein: CASSQPPGQGLDEQFF; CDR3 DNA: TGCGCCAGCAGCCAACCCCCGGGACAGGGTTTGGATGAGCAGTTCTTC
V gene: TRBV6-1; J gene: TRBJ1-4; clone size: few; D gene: TRBD1; CDR3 protein: CAANPGGGSEKLFF; CDR3 DNA: TGTGCCGCAAACCCAGGGGGTGGTAGTGAAAAACTGTTTTTT
V gene: TRBV4-3; J gene: TRBJ2-3; clone size: .; D gene: .; CDR3 protein: CASSQDGYQADTQYF; CDR3 DNA: TGCGCCAGCAGCCAAGATGGTTACCAGGCAGATACGCAGTATTTT
V gene: TRBV28; J gene: TRBJ2-7; clone size: .; D gene: TRBD1; CDR3 protein: CASSSSPGTGYEQYF; CDR3 DNA: TGTGCCAGCAGTTCCAGTCCCGGGACAGGGTACGAGCAGTACTTC
V gene: TRBV19; J gene: TRBJ1-2; clone size: .; D gene: .; CDR3 protein: CASRRRKGEGYTF; CDR3 DNA: TGTGCCAGTAGGAGGAGGAAGGGCGAAGGCTACACCTTC
V gene: TRBV13; J gene: TRBJ1-3; clone size: once; D gene: .; CDR3 protein: CASSPRDFGNTIYF; CDR3 DNA: TGTGCCAGCAGCCCCAGGGACTTCGGAAACACCATATATTTT
V gene: TRBV14; J gene: TRBJ1-3; clone size: .; D gene: .; CDR3 protein: CASSTRQRYSGNTIYF; CDR3 DNA: TGTGCCAGCAGCACCCGACAGCGCTACTCTGGAAACACCATATATTTT
V gene: TRBV11-2; J gene: TRBJ1-2; clone size: .; D gene: TRBD1; CDR3 protein: CASSQRRDRGGYTF; CDR3 DNA: TGTGCCAGCAGCCAGCGTCGGGACAGGGGTGGCTACACCTTC
V gene: TRBV27; J gene: TRBJ2-7; clone size: few; D gene: TRBD2; CDR3 protein: CASSPSGTRRVFYEQYF; CDR3 DNA: TGTGCCAGCAGTCCGAGCGGGACGCGGCGGGTCTTTTACGAGCAGTACTTC
V gene: TRBV28; J gene: TRBJ2-6; clone size: .; D gene: TRBD1; CDR3 protein: CASSLWLGGNEGQGAWGANVLTF; CDR3 DNA: TGTGCCAGCAGTTTATGGTTGGGGGGGAACGAGGGACAGGGGGCGTGGGGGGCCAACGTCCTGACTTTC
V gene: TRBV7-9; J gene: TRBJ2-1; clone size: .; D gene: TRBD2; CDR3 protein: CASSSRRGGEQFF; CDR3 DNA: TGTGCCAGCAGCTCGCGACGGGGGGGTGAGCAGTTCTTC
V gene: TRBV5-1; J gene: TRBJ1-2; clone size: .; D gene: .; CDR3 protein: CASSPPGLLSYGYTF; CDR3 DNA: TGCGCCAGCAGCCCCCCGGGACTGTTATCCTATGGCTACACCTTC